Given below is one T cell receptor (beta chain) in context. This entry is derived from a study of blood T cell repertoires in COVID-19. As for the study in general: The United States, Italy and Spain supplied acute and convalescent COVID-19 samples.

The data were produced by immunoSEQ multiplex PCR, yet TCRdb's version contains in-frame clones alone and is incomplete. There are roughly 280,000 clones in the sample; roughly 87% occur only once, and 2.2% lies in the top ten. The CDR3 has 13 amino acids. Germline assignment: CDR1 SGHVS and CDR2 FNYEAQ. The V end was cut by 6 bases, the J end by 2 bases, with 10 bases between. The chain joins TRBV7-6 to TRBJ1-1; D is unclear. This receptor was identified in a woman aged 50 to 60 who had recovered from COVID-19. Sequences were obtained from peripheral blood. This CDR3 is CASRPGENTEAFF. DNA for the CDR3: TGTGCCAGCAGACCTGGAGAAAACACTGAAGCTTTCTTT.